Each of the 24 T cell receptor beta chains below was sequenced from the same sample in a study of T cells expressing NK-cell markers (dated by TCRdb to 2018 to 2021). Library construction relied on 5' RACE. This sample was sequenced with an Illumina HiSeq 2000. Once TCRdb had reprocessed the reads, it stored one entry per CDR3 protein sequence and supplied no DNA. This sample's clone table shows about 260,000 distinct CDR3 sequences. Around 0.4% of the sample is held by the ten biggest clonotypes. Sequenced sample: blood T cells: a sorted CD56 or NKG2C T cell subset, CD4+ or CD8+ T cells, or bulk PBMC T cells (not recorded which). The receptors derive from a man between 18 and 29 years old in good health. Donor details come from another sample of the same person, matched by shared clones.

The V and J genes are TRBV29-1 and TRBJ2-7; the D call from TCRdb, TRBD2, cannot be confirmed without DNA. Germline V lookup: CDR1 SQVTM, CDR2 ANQGSEA. The CDR3 is 14 amino acids. The CDR3 spells CSVDSGRGSYEQYF.

The chain carries TRBV20-1 and TRBJ2-1; TCRdb lists TRBD2, though no DNA is available to test this call. The germline gives CDR1 DFQATT, CDR2 SNEGSKA (reference sequence). The CDR3 consists of 13 residues. CDR3 in amino acids: CSANNGRAFEQFF.

The chain combines TRBV12-3 or TRBV12-4 with TRBJ2-3. The CDR3 has 11 amino acids. The CDR3 loop is CASKIRDTQYF.

This chain joins TRBV20-1 and TRBJ2-1; TCRdb's D call of TRBD2 is untestable without DNA. Germline CDR1 is DFQATT and CDR2 is SNEGSKA (reference sequence). CDR3 length: 13 amino acids. CDR3 residues: CSGGLAGSNEQFF.

The chain joins TRBV14 to TRBJ2-3; the TCRdb call, TRBD1, lacks DNA for checking. This CDR3 region has 13 residues. CDR1 is SGHDN and CDR2 is FVKESK in the germline V gene. Here the CDR3 reads CASSQVFGTPKYF. Full variable domain (remainder filled in from reference TRBV14 and TRBJ2-3): EAGVTQFPSHSVIEKGQTVTLRCDPISGHDNLYWYRRVMGKEIKFLLHFVKESKQDESGMPNNRFLAERTGGTYSTLKVQPAELEDSGVYFCASSQVFGTPKYFGPGTRLTVL.

V gene TRBV5-1 combines with J gene TRBJ2-7. CDR3 length: 15 residues. Germline values: CDR1 SGHRS, CDR2 YFSETQ. The CDR3 sequence: CASSLLSLGSYEQYF.

The chain joins TRBV20-1 to TRBJ2-3; TCRdb lists TRBD2, though no DNA is available to test this call. The CDR3 sequence is 14 residues long. Germline lookup yields CDR1 DFQATT and CDR2 SNEGSKA (reference sequence). The CDR3 loop is CSAILAGVRDTQYF.

The chain has TRBV6-2 or TRBV6-3 and TRBJ1-3. CDR1 and CDR2 from the germline V gene are MNHEY and SVGEGT. The CDR3 extends over 15 amino acids. The CDR3 reads CASSYQRLSGNTIYF.

The rearrangement uses TRBV29-1 and TRBJ2-7; TCRdb's assignment of TRBD1 cannot be checked, as there is no DNA. The CDR3 runs to 11 residues. Germline-derived CDR1 and CDR2 are SQVTM and ANQGSEA. CDR3 amino acids: CSVLQGYEQYF.

The chain combines TRBV12-3 or TRBV12-4 with TRBJ1-2. The CDR3 totals 14 residues. The CDR3: CASLQSGVNYGYTF.

This sequence joins TRBV11-2 and TRBJ2-2; the D call from TCRdb, TRBD1, cannot be confirmed without DNA. CDR1 and CDR2 from the germline V gene are SGHAT and FQNNGV. The CDR3 length is 16 residues. CDR3 protein: CASSPGTGMRTGELFF. The whole variable domain, filled in from reference TRBV11-2 and TRBJ2-2, reads EAGVAQSPRYKIIEKRQSVAFWCNPISGHATLYWYQQILGQGPKLLIQFQNNGVVDDSQLPKDRFSAERLKGVDSTLKIQPAKLEDSAVYLCASSPGTGMRTGELFFGEGSRLTVL.

The rearrangement links TRBV5-6 to TRBJ2-3; no DNA is available, so the TRBD2 call from TCRdb remains unchecked. The CDR3 is 15 amino acids. Looked up from germline, CDR1 is SGHDT and CDR2 is YYEEEE. CDR3 in amino acids: CASSLIGSGTDTQYF.

The J gene is TRBJ2-1, the V gene TRBV29-1. CDR3 length: 13 amino acids. Germline V gives CDR1 SQVTM, CDR2 ANQGSEA. CDR3: CSVRTSSYNEQFF.

J is TRBJ2-1 and V is TRBV11-2; checking the TCRdb D call of TRBD2 is not possible without DNA. Germline CDR1 is SGHAT and CDR2 is FQNNGV. The CDR3 extends over 14 amino acids. The CDR3: CASSPQAVYNEQFF.

CDR3 amino acids: CASSFDRRQGYEQYF. The chain couples TRBV5-5 to TRBJ2-7; the D call from TCRdb, TRBD1, cannot be confirmed without DNA. This CDR3 is built from 15 residues. Germline-derived CDR1 and CDR2 are SGHKS and YYEKEE (reference sequence).

V gene TRBV5-4 combines with J gene TRBJ2-5; the TRBD2 assignment by TCRdb is unverifiable without DNA. The germline CDR1 and CDR2 sequences are SGHNT and YYREEE (reference sequence). The CDR3 sequence is 15 residues long. The CDR3 loop is CASSPPTSGRETQYF. The whole variable domain, remainder taken from reference TRBV5-4 and TRBJ2-5, is ETGVTQSPTHLIKTRGQQVTLRCSSQSGHNTVSWYQQALGQGPQFIFQYYREEENGRGNFPPRFSGLQFPNYSSELNVNALELDDSALYLCASSPPTSGRETQYFGPGTRLLVL.

The chain links TRBV15 to TRBJ2-5; TCRdb selects TRBD2, and the lack of DNA leaves this call unchecked. The CDR3 length is 16 residues. CDR1 and CDR2 from the germline V gene are LNHNV and YYDKDF (reference sequence). This CDR3 reads CATSRDRSSGQETQYF.

The CDR3 here is CASGLVRSGTDNEQFF. The V call is TRBV12-5, the J call TRBJ2-1; TCRdb designates TRBD2, a call that cannot be tested without DNA. The germline V gene has CDR1 LGHNT and CDR2 FRNRAP. This CDR3 is built from 16 residues. Combining the CDR3 with reference TRBV12-5 and TRBJ2-1 gives the whole variable domain DARVTQTPRHKVTEMGQEVTMRCQPILGHNTVFWYRQTMMQGLELLAYFRNRAPLDDSGMPKDRFSAEMPDATLATLKIQPSEPRDSAVYFCASGLVRSGTDNEQFFGPGTRLTVL.

V gene TRBV10-3 combines with J gene TRBJ2-1; lacking DNA, the TRBD1 call made by TCRdb goes unchecked. Germline CDR1 is ENHRY and CDR2 is SYGVKD. This CDR3 region has 15 residues. CDR3 in amino acids: CAISDRGHVYNEQFF.

The CDR3 loop is CAISDNRKAVEQFF. The V call is TRBV10-3, the J call TRBJ2-1. Germline CDR1 ENHRY, CDR2 SYGVKD. The CDR3 length is 14 residues.

J is TRBJ2-7 and V is TRBV20-1; checking the TCRdb D call of TRBD2 is not possible without DNA. This CDR3 is built from 11 residues. Germline CDR1 reads DFQATT; CDR2 reads SNEGSKA (reference sequence). CDR3 in amino acids: CSARRSGGTYF.

The chain carries TRBV20-1 and TRBJ2-7; TCRdb selects TRBD1, and the lack of DNA leaves this call unchecked. Germline CDR1 and CDR2: DFQATT and SNEGSKA (reference sequence). CDR3 length equals 15 residues. CDR3 residues: CSARDSGTGRYEQYF.

V usage is TRBV5-5 and J usage is TRBJ1-1. This CDR3 region has 18 residues. Germline V gene lookup returns CDR1 SGHKS and CDR2 YYEKEE (reference sequence). CDR3 sequence reads: CASSVTHVGWGRETEAFF.

This rearrangement joins TRBV2 to TRBJ1-1; TCRdb's D call, TRBD1, is unchecked because there is no DNA. Per germline, CDR1 SNHLY and CDR2 FYNNEI. The CDR3 covers 14 residues. CDR3 protein: CASRDGQPNTEAFF.